This entry lists 14 T cell receptor beta chains sequenced from one sample in a study of T cells in Graves' hyperthyroidism and ophthalmopathy. The source material, RNA transcripts, was used to amplify TCR beta CDR3 regions. First-round RT-PCR targeting the TCR CDR3 was performed with the HTBI primer set. One entry per CDR3 protein, called by TCRdb with MiXCR from the multiplex PCR reads. The sample holds 400,000 or so distinct CDR3 sequences, about 16% seen once. Sequencing input: blood. The receptors stem from a woman in her fifties or sixties with Graves' ophthalmopathy.

Ten or more counts support this clonotype. The chain is built from TRBV2 and TRBJ1-6, with 8 bases aligning to TRBD1. Germline CDR1 SNHLY, CDR2 FYNNEI. The V gene end was trimmed by 6 bases and the J gene end by 7 bases; junction bases not matched to a gene: 5. The CDR3 length is 14 residues. CDR3 in amino acids: CASREQGVNSPLHF. The CDR3 nucleotides are TGTGCCAGCAGGGAACAGGGGGTGAATTCACCCCTCCACTTT. The full variable domain, completed using reference TRBV2 and TRBJ1-6, is EPEVTQTPSHQVTQMGQEVILRCVPISNHLYFYWYRQILGQKVEFLVSFYNNEISEKSEIFDDQFSVERPDGSNFTLKIRSTKLEDSAMYFCASREQGVNSPLHFGNGTRLTVT.

The table lists this clonotype with many counts. The chain links TRBV13 to TRBJ2-7, with 12 bases fitting TRBD1. Germline CDR1 and CDR2: PRHDT and FYEKMQ (reference sequence). Trimming removed 4 bases from V and 6 bases from J; junction bases left unmatched: 4. This CDR3 is 14 amino acids long. The CDR3 DNA follows: TGTGCCAGCAGCTCCGGGACAGGGGGCCTCGAGCAGTACTTC. Translation gives CASSSGTGGLEQYF. The full variable domain, completed using reference TRBV13 and TRBJ2-7, is AAGVIQSPRHLIKEKRETATLKCYPIPRHDTVYWYQQGPGQDPQFLISFYEKMQSDKGSIPDRFSAQQFSDYHSELNMSSLELGDSALYFCASSSGTGGLEQYFGPGTRLTVT.

This clonotype was recorded at least ten times. The chain joins TRBV10-3 to TRBJ2-7; D uncertain. Germline V gene lookup returns CDR1 ENHRY and CDR2 SYGVKD. V lost 4 bases and J lost 2, with 21 bases in between. This CDR3 spans 17 amino acids. The CDR3 protein is CAISVSPSSSSPYEQYF. The CDR3 DNA is TGTGCCATCAGTGTATCCCCCAGTAGCTCCTCGCCCTACGAGCAGTACTTC.

This clonotype was picked up a small number of times. The chain links TRBV6-5 to TRBJ1-1, with a possible D match to TRBD1 (6 bases). CDR3 length: 13 amino acids. V was pared by 4 bases and J by 5 bases, with 11 bases between. The germline CDR1 and CDR2 sequences are MNHEY and SVGAGI. CDR3 sequence (DNA): TGTGCCAGCAGTTTCGAGGGGGGGACTGAAGCTTTCTTT. Its translation: CASSFEGGTEAFF.

V is TRBV5-1 and J is TRBJ2-3, with TRBD1 identical over 7 bases. Unmatched junction bases numbered 9, after V lost 4 bases and J lost 4 bases. Germline-derived CDR1 and CDR2 are SGHRS and YFSETQ. The CDR3 is 15 amino acids. The CDR3 reads CASSGYRGVADTQYF. The DNA of the CDR3 is TGCGCCAGCAGCGGATACAGGGGTGTTGCAGATACGCAGTATTTT.

The V gene is TRBV27, the J gene TRBJ2-3, with D unresolved. Germline CDR1 reads MNHEY; CDR2 reads SMNVEV (reference sequence). The CDR3 contains 16 residues. Trimming shortened V by 3 bases and J by 3 bases, and 16 bases separated the two germline ends. The CDR3 DNA is TGTGCCAGCAGTTTGATTGGCGGAGTGGAGACAGATACGCAGTATTTT. Translated: CASSLIGGVETDTQYF.

In its sample, this clonotype was seen a few times. The gene calls are TRBV9 and TRBJ1-3; D unclear. This CDR3 spans 18 amino acids. V shed 4 bases and J shed 4 bases, with 24 bases lying between them. The germline gives CDR1 SGDLS, CDR2 YYNGEE. This CDR3 is CASSSRSYSERRGNTIYF. DNA for the CDR3: TGTGCCAGCAGCTCCCGCTCATATTCGGAACGGCGAGGAAACACCATATATTTT.

The table lists this clonotype with many counts. V is TRBV27 and J is TRBJ2-7; 8 bases line up with TRBD1. The CDR3 is made up of 14 amino acids. The trim removed 2 bases at V and 3 bases at J, leaving 3 bases unmatched. CDR1 and CDR2 from the germline V gene are MNHEY and SMNVEV (reference sequence). CDR3: CASSLQGQGYEQYF. In DNA, the CDR3 is TGTGCCAGCAGTTTACAAGGACAGGGCTACGAGCAGTACTTC.

This clonotype was seen many times. This sequence joins TRBV7-8 and TRBJ2-3, with a possible D match to TRBD2 (5 bases). The V end was cut by 1 base, the J end by 0 bases, with 11 bases between. Germline assignment: CDR1 SGHVS and CDR2 FQNEAQ. The CDR3 loop spans 16 amino acids. The CDR3 DNA reads TGTGCCAGCAGCTTAGGCGGGCGCACTAGCACAGATACGCAGTATTTT. Amino acid sequence: CASSLGGRTSTDTQYF. Drawing the rest from reference TRBV7-8 and TRBJ2-3, the complete variable domain is GAGVSQSPRYKVAKRGQDVALRCDPISGHVSLFWYQQALGQGPEFLTYFQNEAQLDKSGLPSDRFFAERPEGSVSTLKIQRTQQEDSAVYLCASSLGGRTSTDTQYFGPGTRLTVL.

This clonotype occurred a few times. The chain's CDR3 is CASSIIQGPKNSPLHF. DNA for the CDR3: TGTGCCAGCAGCATTATCCAGGGCCCCAAAAATTCACCCCTCCACTTT. The chain carries TRBV9 and TRBJ1-6, with D possibly TRBD1 on 5 matching bases. The germline V gene has CDR1 SGDLS and CDR2 YYNGEE. CDR3 length: 16 residues. The V end was cut by 4 bases, the J end by 7 bases, with 18 bases between.

This clonotype was picked up many times. This chain links TRBV7-9 with TRBJ2-1; D possibly matches TRBD1 or TRBD2 (6 bases each). CDR3 length: 13 amino acids. Trimming removed 7 bases at V and 10 bases at J, with 17 bases between. Germline loops: CDR1 SEHNR, CDR2 FQNEAQ (reference sequence). DNA for the CDR3: TGTGCCAGCATCCGGAGGGGGGAGGAGGAGCAGTTCTTC. Translated, it gives CASIRRGEEEQFF.

The sample holds many counts of this clonotype. This sequence joins TRBV5-1 and TRBJ2-1, with TRBD2 matching 11 bases. The germline V gene encodes CDR1 SGHRS and CDR2 YFSETQ. This CDR3 region has 16 residues. With 4 bases clipped from V and 7 bases from J, the junction kept 10 bases outside the gene matches. The CDR3 sequence is CASSRPTSGGPNEQFF. The CDR3, as DNA: TGCGCCAGCAGCCGCCCTACTAGCGGGGGCCCGAATGAGCAGTTCTTC.

Many counts were recorded for this clonotype. This sequence joins TRBV28 and TRBJ2-3; D might be TRBD2 (5 bases). V lost 4 bases and J 5 bases, leaving 13 bases between the germline ends. CDR3 length: 14 amino acids. The germline gives CDR1 MDHEN, CDR2 SYDVKM. As DNA, the CDR3 is TGTGCCAGCAGTTCCCCCGGGAAAAAAGATACGCAGTATTTT. Translation: CASSSPGKKDTQYF.

Note on this clonotype: No conserved phenylalanine or tryptophan ends this CDR3, so it is likely a read error. V usage is TRBV28 and J usage is TRBJ1-1, with D unresolved. V dropped 7 bases and J dropped 0 bases, with 9 bases sitting between them. Germline V gene data show CDR1 as MDHEN and CDR2 as SYDVKM. The CDR3 sequence is 13 residues long. The CDR3 reads CASKGSMNTEAFS. The CDR3 nucleotides are TGTGCCAGCAAGGGCAGCATGAACACTGAAGCTTTCTCT.